Sequencing of this T cell receptor beta chain was carried out in a study of persistence of HIV-infected CD4 T cells. Sequencing used immunoSEQ version 4 in survey mode. Sequencing used immunoSEQ multiplex PCR; TCRdb keeps in-frame clones, though not all of them. The sample includes almost 20,000 clones, about 60% of them seen just once. An overlapping HIV-1 Gag peptide pool stimulated these cells at about 0.91 ug/peptide/mL. Sorting of responding CD4+ T cells relied on upregulated CD40 ligand together with CD69. Stimulated PBMCs had first been depleted of CD8+ T cells. Trimming took off 2 bases at V and 0 bases at J, with 9 bases between the two ends. This CDR3 contains 15 residues. Germline V gene lookup returns CDR1 MNHEY and CDR2 SMNVEV (reference sequence). This clone was picked up a small number of times. Its antigen is not known.

The sample in question was CD4+ T cells sorted from PBMCs after approximately 19-hour stimulation, obtained from a patient who received antiretroviral therapy. The V call is TRBV27, the J call TRBJ2-3; D is unclear. The clonotype comes from an adult woman with HIV who was CMV-seropositive. The CDR3, as DNA: TGTGCCAGCAGTTTAAAACAGCTCAGCACAGATACGCAGTATTTT. This gives the protein CASSLKQLSTDTQYF.